This entry lists 12 T cell receptor beta chains sequenced from one sample in a study of cytomegalovirus exposure and HLA in healthy donors. The PCR employed 60 Vbeta primers together with 13 Jbeta primers. Clones were read by immunoSEQ multiplex PCR, and TCRdb kept only the in-frame ones, dropping some. In the table there are 140,000 to 150,000 clones, around 78% of which are singletons. Sequenced sample: PBMCs. The receptor source for this set is a man between 40 and 49 years old in good health and CMV-seropositive.

The genes are TRBV6-1 and TRBJ2-1, with TRBD2 matching 14 bases. The V gene's germline CDR1 is MNHNS and CDR2 SASEGT. The CDR3 covers 15 residues. V shed 4 bases and J 8 bases; nucleotides not matched to a gene: 4. The CDR3 protein is CASSGGLAGVDEQFF. In DNA form, the CDR3 reads TGTGCCAGCAGTGGGGGACTAGCGGGAGTCGATGAGCAGTTCTTC.

The gene calls are TRBV30 and TRBJ2-5, with 8 positions matching TRBD2. The CDR3 consists of 15 residues. V gave up 5 bases and J gave up 0 bases; unmatched junction bases: 8. Germline assignment: CDR1 GTSNPN and CDR2 SVGIG (reference sequence). The CDR3 loop reads CAWAGGAGYQETQYF. For the CDR3, the DNA is TGTGCCTGGGCCGGGGGGGCAGGGTACCAAGAGACCCAGTACTTC.

Comments on this clone: Its ends do not fully match the called genes, so a read error is possible. This rearrangement joins TRBV7-9 to TRBJ2-2; no definite D call. CDR1 and CDR2 from the germline V gene are SEHNR and FQNEAQ (reference sequence). The CDR3 runs to 12 residues. The CDR3 reads CSSSLVVGELFF. As DNA, the CDR3 is TGTTCCAGCAGCTTAGTAGTCGGGGAGCTGTTTTTT.

This clone was seen just once. The chain links TRBV7-3 to TRBJ2-1; TRBD2 aligns across 12 bases. CDR3 length equals 17 residues. The V segment lost 4 bases and the J segment 4 bases; nucleotides outside the gene matches: 8. Germline V gene data show CDR1 as SGHTA and CDR2 as FQGTGA. The CDR3 spells CASSSGPLAGGYNEQFF. The CDR3 DNA reads as TGTGCCAGCAGCTCAGGCCCACTAGCGGGAGGATACAATGAGCAGTTCTTC.

The chain recombines TRBV7-2 with TRBJ1-1; D is undetermined. The germline V and J ends were trimmed by 1 base and 4 bases, with 13 bases remaining between them. Per the germline V gene, CDR1 is SGHTA and CDR2 is FQGNSA. This CDR3 region has 15 residues. The CDR3 sequence: CASSLGAGMSTEAFF. Here the CDR3 DNA reads TGTGCCAGCAGCTTAGGGGCCGGGATGAGCACTGAAGCTTTCTTT. Looking up the rest from reference TRBV7-2 and TRBJ1-1 gives the full variable domain: GAGVSQSPSNKVTEKGKDVELRCDPISGHTALYWYRQSLGQGLEFLIYFQGNSAPDKSGLPSDRFSAERTGGSVSTLTIQRTQQEDSAVYLCASSLGAGMSTEAFFGQGTRLTVV.

This CDR3 is CSVEGRDTRNLDTQYF. CDR3 in DNA: TGCAGCGTTGAGGGAAGGGACACCCGGAACTTGGATACGCAGTATTTT. J is TRBJ2-3 and V is TRBV29-1, with D tentatively TRBD1 (6 bases). CDR3 size: 16 residues. Trimming took 3 bases from V and 6 from J, leaving 22 bases between them. Germline CDR1 is SQVTM and CDR2 is ANQGSEA.

Only a few counts were recorded for this clone. The gene calls are TRBV27 and TRBJ1-2; D perhaps matches TRBD1 (6 bases). V was pared by 5 bases and J by 3 bases, with 16 bases between. This CDR3 has 15 residues. The germline gives CDR1 MNHEY, CDR2 SMNVEV (reference sequence). The CDR3 sequence is CASSPIAGADYGYTF. DNA of the CDR3: TGTGCCAGCAGTCCTATAGCAGGGGCGGACTATGGCTACACCTTC.

In nucleotides, the CDR3 is TGTGCCAGCAGTTTTTCAGGGATCTCCTACGAGCAGTACTTC. Translating it yields CASSFSGISYEQYF. This chain connects TRBV27 to TRBJ2-7; the D gene is possibly TRBD1 (5 bases). Trimming shortened V by 3 bases and J by 0 bases, and 9 bases separated the two germline ends. CDR1 MNHEY and CDR2 SMNVEV come from the germline V gene (reference sequence). This CDR3 is built from 14 residues.

The chain has TRBV19 and TRBJ2-2; D call uncertain. Germline CDR1 reads LNHDA; CDR2 reads SQIVND (reference sequence). This CDR3 comprises 15 residues. Trimming left V 3 bases short and J 1 base short, with 9 bases between. The CDR3 here is CASSIPYLNTGELFF. For the CDR3, the DNA is TGTGCCAGTAGTATTCCCTATTTGAACACCGGGGAGCTGTTTTTT.

The rearrangement links TRBV28 to TRBJ1-2, with D maybe TRBD1 (6 bases). The V gene lost 10 bases and the J gene lost 6 bases, with 15 bases spanning the gap. CDR1 and CDR2 (germline): MDHEN, SYDVKM. The CDR3 runs 12 residues. DNA for the CDR3: TGTGCCATTACGGACAGAAGGGATGGCTACACCTTC. It encodes CAITDRRDGYTF.

V usage is TRBV10-1 and J usage is TRBJ1-1, with unresolved D. Germline V gives CDR1 WNHNN, CDR2 SYGVQD (reference sequence). This CDR3 has 14 amino acids. With 4 bases removed from V and 1 base from J, the gap between germline ends came to 10 bases. The CDR3 DNA reads as TGCGCCAGCAGTGCCTCTACGTCGAACACTGAAGCTTTCTTT. Translating gives CASSASTSNTEAFF.

The J gene is TRBJ1-1, the V gene TRBV28; D unresolved. Trimming stripped 9 bases from V and 4 bases from J, with 21 bases between. Germline CDR1 and CDR2: MDHEN and SYDVKM. CDR3 length equals 15 residues. The CDR3 region is CASFGLAPLSTEAFF. CDR3 nucleotides: TGTGCCAGTTTCGGGTTGGCCCCGTTAAGCACTGAAGCTTTCTTT. The full variable domain, its missing parts supplied by reference TRBV28 and TRBJ1-1, is DVKVTQSSRYLVKRTGEKVFLECVQDMDHENMFWYRQDPGLGLRLIYFSYDVKMKEKGDIPEGYSVSREKKERFSLILESASTNQTSMYLCASFGLAPLSTEAFFGQGTRLTVV.